A selection of T cell receptor beta chains follows, all from one sample in a study of blood T cell repertoires in COVID-19. Some clones are missing from TCRdb's copy, which holds only in-frame ones; the method was immunoSEQ multiplex PCR. The top ten hold over 6% of the sample, which has 23,000 or so clones, 81% seen once. The sequenced material came from peripheral blood. The origin of the receptors is a man between 65 and 85 years old with acute or convalescent COVID-19. Each CDR3 is given with its conserved first and last residue. Each record gives: clone size, D gene, V gene, J gene, CDR3 DNA, CDR3 protein. The D gene is left open where the match is weak. Rows give clone size only sometimes, using once, few, many, or a class for an expanded clone.

.	.	TRBV2	TRBJ1-1	TGTGCCAGCAGTGAAATGGGGAGAGCTTTCTTT	CASSEMGRAFF
.	.	TRBV20-1	TRBJ2-7	TGCAGTGCTATTGACAGTGTCTACGAGCAGTACTTC	CSAIDSVYEQYF
.	TRBD2	TRBV7-2	TRBJ2-1	TGTGCCAGCAAAACTAGCGGGAGCTCTTCTGAGCAGTTCTTC	CASKTSGSSSEQFF
.	.	TRBV6-2/TRBV6-3	TRBJ1-5	TGTGCCAGCAGTTCGCGACAGCCCCAGCATTTT	CASSSRQPQHF
.	.	TRBV9	TRBJ1-5	TGTGCCAGCAGCGTCTCGGGAAGCAATCAGCCCCAGCATTTT	CASSVSGSNQPQHF
.	TRBD1	TRBV10-1	TRBJ2-5	TGCGCCAGCAGTGAAGGAGGACAGGCCCAAGAGACCCAGTACTTC	CASSEGGQAQETQYF
.	TRBD2	TRBV7-2	TRBJ2-3	TGTGCCAGCAGCTTAGTGAGCGGGAGGGGGGGAGGAGTTACGCAGTATTTT	CASSLVSGRGGGVTQYF
.	.	TRBV5-4	TRBJ1-1	TGTGCCAGCAGTTCTGACAGGCACACTGAAGCTTTCTTT	CASSSDRHTEAFF
once	.	TRBV6-6	TRBJ1-5	TGTGCCAGCATTCGTTGGGCAGAACCTAATCAGCCCCAGCATTTT	CASIRWAEPNQPQHF
once	.	TRBV19	TRBJ1-2	TGTGCCAGTAGTGGGGAGCAATTAGCTAACTATGGCTACACCTTC	CASSGEQLANYGYTF
few	.	TRBV11-3	TRBJ1-3	TGTGCCAGCAGCCCGAGCTCTGGAAACACCATATATTTT	CASSPSSGNTIYF
.	TRBD1	TRBV14	TRBJ2-3	TGTGCCAGCAGCCAAGCACGGCCAGGGGGTGGTACAGATACGCAGTATTTT	CASSQARPGGGTDTQYF
.	TRBD2	TRBV5-1	TRBJ2-5	TGCGCCAGCAGCACTGGACTAGCGGGGGGCGAGACCCAGTACTTC	CASSTGLAGGETQYF
.	.	TRBV27	TRBJ2-7	TGTGCCAGCAAAGACCCAGGGGGGAGCTCCTACGAGCAGTACTTC	CASKDPGGSSYEQYF
.	TRBD1	TRBV5-1	TRBJ1-2	TGCGCCAGCAGCGGACAGGGGACGGGGAACTATGGCTACACCTTC	CASSGQGTGNYGYTF
.	.	TRBV30	TRBJ2-2	TGTGCCTGTCCCCTTAAACCTAGTCGGGAGCTGTTTTTT	CACPLKPSRELFF
once	.	TRBV4-2	TRBJ2-2	TGTGCCAGCAGCCCCCTTCTCGGGTCCGTGTCCGGGGAGCTGTTTTTT	CASSPLLGSVSGELFF
.	.	TRBV5-4	TRBJ2-5	TGTGCCAGCAGCTTGAAGTCAGGGGACGAGACCCAGTACTTC	CASSLKSGDETQYF
.	TRBD1	TRBV3-1/TRBV3-2	TRBJ1-1	TGTGCCAGCAGCCAAGCCAGGGGGCGTTTCAACACTGAAGCTTTCTTT	CASSQARGRFNTEAFF
.	TRBD1	TRBV9	TRBJ2-7	TGTGCCAGCAGCGTAGGGACAGGGTTCTACGAGCAGTACTTC	CASSVGTGFYEQYF
.	.	TRBV7-9	TRBJ1-2	TGTGCCAGCAGCTTGGGCACCGCGACGGTACGGTATGGCTACACCTTC	CASSLGTATVRYGYTF
.	TRBD2	TRBV9	TRBJ2-3	TGTGCCAGCAGCCTCCGCCCTGCGGGGGGGCCCCCAGATACGCAGTATTTT	CASSLRPAGGPPDTQYF
.	.	TRBV6-2/TRBV6-3	TRBJ1-6	TGTGCCAGCAGTTACGTGGAGAATTCACCCCTCCACTTT	CASSYVENSPLHF
.	.	TRBV19	TRBJ1-2	TGTGCCAGTAGTGTCCAGGAAAATCCCATCTACACCTTC	CASSVQENPIYTF
.	.	TRBV5-1	TRBJ1-4	TGCGCCAGCAGCTTGGACAGCCCCAATGAAAAACTGTTTTTT	CASSLDSPNEKLFF
.	.	TRBV27	TRBJ2-7	TGTGCCAGCAGCGAGGGCTACGAGCAGTACTTC	CASSEGYEQYF
.	.	TRBV18	TRBJ1-1	TGTGCCAGCTCAGGGCAAGCAAACACTGAAGCTTTCTTT	CASSGQANTEAFF
.	TRBD1	TRBV4-3	TRBJ2-4	TGCGCCAGCAGCCAGGAGACAGGGACCAACATTCAGTACTTC	CASSQETGTNIQYF
few	TRBD1	TRBV19	TRBJ2-1	TGTGCCAGTAAACCCGAGACAGGGGATAGTGAGCAGTTCTTC	CASKPETGDSEQFF